These 28 T cell receptor beta chains were sequenced from one sample in a study of graft-versus-host responses after intestinal transplantation. Using immunoSEQ multiplex PCR, the repertoire was profiled, and TCRdb retains in-frame clones only, with some absent. The sample lists about 9,600 clones, about four fifths occurring once. Processing released intraepithelial and lamina propria lymphocytes from the graft tissue. The sequences come from ileum tissue, collected about 470 days after intestinal transplantation. Receptor source: a human patient who received an intestinal transplant, so some T cells may come from the graft donor.

In this sample, this clone turned up a few times. The CDR3 sequence: CASSPSAGTGPYFEQFF. CDR3 nucleotides: TGTGCCAGCAGTCCTAGCGCCGGGACAGGCCCATATTTCGAGCAGTTCTTC. This chain connects TRBV28 to TRBJ2-1; TRBD1 matches at 8 bases. The junction had 19 bases not matched to a gene; V was cut back by 5 bases and J by 10 bases. Per the germline V gene, CDR1 is MDHEN and CDR2 is SYDVKM. The CDR3 length is 17 residues.

This chain joins TRBV7-2 and TRBJ2-2; D call uncertain. Germline V gene data show CDR1 as SGHTA and CDR2 as FQGNSA. Trimming left V 3 bases short and J 2 bases short, with 4 bases between. This CDR3 contains 13 residues. The CDR3 reads CASSLLNTGELFF. DNA of the CDR3: TGTGCCAGCAGCTTGCTAAACACCGGGGAGCTGTTTTTT.

The chain uses TRBV7-7 and TRBJ1-1; D is unclear. Germline CDR1 and CDR2: SSHAT and FNYEAQ (reference sequence). V dropped 5 bases and J dropped 5 bases, with 12 bases sitting between them. The CDR3 contains 13 residues. CDR3 in DNA: TGTGCCAGCAGCCGAGAATTTAAGACTGAAGCTTTCTTT. Translated, it gives CASSREFKTEAFF.

The gene calls are TRBV4-1 and TRBJ1-5; 7 bases agree with TRBD1. There are 21 residues in the CDR3. V lost 1 base and J lost 9; bases outside the gene matches: 27. Germline V gives CDR1 MGHRA, CDR2 YSYEKL. The CDR3 sequence: CASSQARRGRFPWHWLLPQHF. DNA for the CDR3: TGCGCCAGCAGCCAAGCGAGGAGGGGGCGCTTCCCTTGGCACTGGCTTTTGCCCCAGCATTTT.

The V gene is TRBV6-1, the J gene TRBJ2-1; TRBD1 aligns across 8 bases. From germline, CDR1 is MNHNS and CDR2 SASEGT. The CDR3 totals 15 residues. V lost 6 bases and J lost 9; bases outside the gene matches: 13. The CDR3 DNA is TGTGCCAGCAGAAGACAGGGGTTATCGATGGGTGAGCAGTTCTTC. Translation gives CASRRQGLSMGEQFF.

This chain links TRBV6-5 with TRBJ1-2, with 7 positions matching TRBD1. The CDR3 spans 14 residues. CDR1 is MNHEY, CDR2 SVGAGI, per germline. The junction had 10 bases not matched to a gene; V was cut back by 8 bases and J by 4 bases. The CDR3 DNA follows: TGTGCCAGCTCTAGGGGGCGGCAGTTCTATGGCTACACCTTC. This translates into CASSRGRQFYGYTF.

In this sample, this clone turned up a few times. The chain is built from TRBV19 and TRBJ2-7, with a possible D match to TRBD2 (5 bases). CDR1 LNHDA and CDR2 SQIVND come from the germline V gene (reference sequence). V lost 1 base to trimming and J lost 3 bases, with 7 bases between them. The CDR3 is 13 residues long. As DNA, the CDR3 is TGTGCCAGTAGTATAGGCGAGGGCTACGAGCAGTACTTC. It codes for CASSIGEGYEQYF.

CDR3 sequence reads: CASSLPDTPARGSNQPQHF. As DNA, the CDR3 is TGTGCCAGCAGCTTACCCGACACCCCCGCCCGAGGTAGCAATCAGCCCCAGCATTTT. V gene TRBV5-6 combines with J gene TRBJ1-5; D is undetermined. V dropped 2 bases and J dropped 0 bases, with 21 bases sitting between them. Germline V gene data show CDR1 as SGHDT and CDR2 as YYEEEE. The CDR3 is 19 residues long.

The chain uses TRBV25-1 and TRBJ2-3; D is perhaps TRBD1 (5 bases). Trimming pared 4 bases from V and 6 bases from J, leaving 17 bases between. The CDR3 spans 15 residues. Germline loops: CDR1 MGHDK, CDR2 SYGVNS. The CDR3 coding sequence is TGTGCCAGCAGTGGAGGACAAGGGGTCATCGATACGCAGTATTTT. Translating it yields CASSGGQGVIDTQYF.

This clone was counted between two and nine times. The chain couples TRBV2 to TRBJ1-5; no clear D gene. This CDR3 is built from 16 residues. Trimming cost V 1 base and J 1 base, with 11 bases left between them. Germline assignment: CDR1 SNHLY and CDR2 FYNNEI. CDR3 nucleotide sequence: TGTGCCAGCAGTGAAGTGGAGGGCCTCAGCAATCAGCCCCAGCATTTT. It encodes CASSEVEGLSNQPQHF.

The chain joins TRBV27 to TRBJ2-7; 7 nucleotides agree with TRBD2. The V and J ends lost 2 bases and 2 bases, in that order; junction bases with no gene match: 9. CDR3 size: 16 residues. Germline CDR1 and CDR2: MNHEY and SMNVEV (reference sequence). The CDR3 sequence is CASSLRGGGSAYEQYF. In DNA form, the CDR3 reads TGTGCCAGCAGTTTAAGGGGCGGGGGATCTGCCTACGAGCAGTACTTC.

The chain employs TRBV15 and TRBJ2-3; 8 nucleotides line up with TRBD2. The length of the CDR3 is 15 residues. Trimming removed 5 bases from V and 0 bases from J; junction bases left unmatched: 4. The V gene's germline CDR1 is LNHNV and CDR2 YYDKDF (reference sequence). DNA for the CDR3: TGTGCCACCAGCGGGAGGACTAGCAGCACAGATACGCAGTATTTT. Translation: CATSGRTSSTDTQYF. Full variable domain (missing parts from reference TRBV15 and TRBJ2-3): DAMVIQNPRYQVTQFGKPVTLSCSQTLNHNVMYWYQQKSSQAPKLLFHYYDKDFNNEADTPDNFQSRRPNTSFCFLDIRSPGLGDTAMYLCATSGRTSSTDTQYFGPGTRLTVL.

The table lists this clone with a few counts. V usage is TRBV6-1 and J usage is TRBJ2-1; D gene ambiguous. Germline V gene data show CDR1 as MNHNS and CDR2 as SASEGT. This CDR3 has 15 amino acids. The V end was cut by 2 bases, the J end by 0 bases, with 8 bases between. The CDR3 spells CASSEWATSYNEQFF. CDR3 sequence (DNA): TGTGCCAGCAGTGAATGGGCGACCTCCTACAATGAGCAGTTCTTC.

This clone has only one observation. V gene TRBV18 combines with J gene TRBJ1-2, with 9 nucleotides matching TRBD1. This CDR3 spans 17 amino acids. Germline loops: CDR1 KGHSH, CDR2 LQKENI. V dropped 4 bases and J dropped 1; count of bases not matched to a gene: 10. CDR3 residues: CASSLTLRDRVNYGYTF. The CDR3 coding sequence is TGTGCCAGCTCACTCACCCTCCGGGACAGGGTTAACTATGGCTACACCTTC.

V is TRBV28 and J is TRBJ2-1; possible D gene TRBD2, 5 bases. V gave up 10 bases and J gave up 4 bases, with 20 bases separating them. The length of the CDR3 is 15 residues. Germline-derived CDR1 and CDR2 are MDHEN and SYDVKM. This CDR3 is CATSPLGGFYNEQFF. The CDR3 DNA reads as TGTGCCACCTCACCCCTAGGAGGTTTTTACAATGAGCAGTTCTTC.

This clone was detected only a few times. The rearrangement links TRBV27 to TRBJ2-5, with D maybe TRBD2 (7 bases). The DNA end favors TRBJ2-7, so the J call may be wrong. This CDR3 has 14 amino acids. Germline loops: CDR1 MNHEY, CDR2 SMNVEV (reference sequence). The CDR3: CASSLGGPTYEQYF. The DNA of the CDR3 is TGTGCCAGCAGCCTCGGGGGGCCGACCTACGAGCAGTACTTC.

This clone was seen a few times. J is TRBJ2-1 and V is TRBV4-1; the D is unclear. Trimming took 0 bases from V and 2 from J, leaving 8 bases between them. The CDR3 is made up of 15 amino acids. Germline V gene data show CDR1 as MGHRA and CDR2 as YSYEKL. Written as DNA, the CDR3 is TGCGCCAGCAGCCAAGATCGGTCAGCCTACAATGAGCAGTTCTTC. It encodes CASSQDRSAYNEQFF.

This chain uses TRBV7-8 with TRBJ1-5; possibly TRBD1 for D (5 bases). The CDR3 extends over 15 amino acids. V was shortened by 5 bases and J by 0 bases, with 11 bases between the two germline ends. CDR1 and CDR2 (germline): SGHVS, FQNEAQ. CDR3 in amino acids: CASSLTENSNQPQHF. The CDR3, as DNA: TGTGCCAGCAGCCTGACAGAAAATAGCAATCAGCCCCAGCATTTT.

The chain couples TRBV20-1 to TRBJ2-7, with 8 bases identical to TRBD1. The germline gives CDR1 DFQATT, CDR2 SNEGSKA (reference sequence). V was pared by 0 bases and J by 10 bases, with 2 bases of the junction left unmatched. CDR3 size: 11 residues. The CDR3, as DNA: TGCAGTGCTAGAGAGGACAGGGCTCAGTACTTC. Amino acids: CSAREDRAQYF.

This clone was counted a single time. The chain couples TRBV21-1 to TRBJ2-1; the table's D gene call, TRBD1, was not cross checked with the DNA. TRBV21-1 is classified as a pseudogene. The CDR3 is 24 amino acids. The CDR3 spells CASSKRFSATRRDSTKGSYNEQFF. DNA of the CDR3: TGTGCCAGCAGCAAACGTTTTTCAGCGACTCGGAGGGACAGCACTAAGGGCTCCTACAATGAGCAGTTCTTC.

This clone occurred once. This chain links TRBV2 with TRBJ2-7, with D perhaps TRBD1 (6 bases). The CDR3 sequence is 15 residues long. Germline V gene sequence: CDR1 SNHLY, CDR2 FYNNEI. Trimming took 3 bases from V and 5 from J, leaving 17 bases between them. In DNA, the CDR3 is TGTGCCAGCAGTGAGGAGACAGGCCAGGGGAACGAGCAGTACTTC. It codes for CASSEETGQGNEQYF.

This chain uses TRBV6-1 with TRBJ2-5, with 7 bases identical to TRBD2. TRBJ2-7 matches the DNA end more closely, so the J call is doubtful. Germline CDR1 and CDR2: MNHNS and SASEGT. This CDR3 comprises 14 residues. In DNA form, the CDR3 reads TGTGCCAGCAGTGACTGGGGGAGGGGCTACGAGCAGTACTTC. This translates into CASSDWGRGYEQYF.

This clone was counted between two and nine times. This chain joins TRBV10-3 and TRBJ1-3; no definite D call. V lost 3 bases and J lost 0, with 6 bases in between. Per germline, CDR1 ENHRY and CDR2 SYGVKD. The CDR3 is made up of 14 amino acids. The DNA for the CDR3 is TGTGCCATCAGTGACGCCCGCTCTGGAAACACCATATATTTT. Translated, it gives CAISDARSGNTIYF.

J is TRBJ2-1 and V is TRBV4-2, with TRBD2 matching 9 bases. The V gene's germline CDR1 is LGHNA and CDR2 YNFKEQ. The CDR3 sequence is 18 residues long. V dropped 4 bases and J dropped 4; count of bases not matched to a gene: 14. This CDR3 is CASSLRGGGGAQYNEQFF. The CDR3 DNA reads as TGTGCCAGCAGCCTCAGAGGGGGCGGGGGGGCTCAATACAATGAGCAGTTCTTC.

The chain recombines TRBV19 with TRBJ1-5; D is unclear. The CDR3 has 16 residues. The ends were cut back, 1 base at V and 8 bases at J, with 18 bases in the middle. Germline V gene lookup returns CDR1 LNHDA and CDR2 SQIVND (reference sequence). In DNA form, the CDR3 reads TGTGCCAGTAGTATAGCGGGCCCAGCCGGTTGGGAGCCCCAGCATTTT. It encodes CASSIAGPAGWEPQHF.

This clone was counted a few times. The chain carries TRBV6-6 and TRBJ2-1; D is possibly TRBD1 (5 bases). V lost 9 bases, J lost 9 bases, and 18 bases lay in between. This CDR3 contains 13 residues. Germline V gene data show CDR1 as MNHNY and CDR2 as SVGAGI (reference sequence). The CDR3 coding sequence is TGTGCCAGTTCCTTCGGCAGGGCCAGTGAGCAGTTCTTC. Protein sequence: CASSFGRASEQFF.

The chain recombines TRBV4-2 with TRBJ1-2, with D perhaps matching TRBD1 (5 bases). Germline V gene sequence: CDR1 LGHNA, CDR2 YNFKEQ. V lost 5 bases and J lost 7, with 17 bases in between. This CDR3 is built from 14 residues. CDR3 residues: CASSWGTAVSGYTF. The CDR3 coding sequence is TGTGCCAGCAGCTGGGGGACGGCGGTATCTGGCTACACCTTC.

The rearrangement links TRBV2 to TRBJ1-5; D is undetermined. Germline lookup yields CDR1 SNHLY and CDR2 FYNNEI. V was pared by 5 bases and J by 8 bases, with 10 bases between. The CDR3 is 12 amino acids. CDR3 region: CASSRTSEPQHF. CDR3 sequence (DNA): TGTGCCAGCAGTCGAACTTCTGAGCCCCAGCATTTT.